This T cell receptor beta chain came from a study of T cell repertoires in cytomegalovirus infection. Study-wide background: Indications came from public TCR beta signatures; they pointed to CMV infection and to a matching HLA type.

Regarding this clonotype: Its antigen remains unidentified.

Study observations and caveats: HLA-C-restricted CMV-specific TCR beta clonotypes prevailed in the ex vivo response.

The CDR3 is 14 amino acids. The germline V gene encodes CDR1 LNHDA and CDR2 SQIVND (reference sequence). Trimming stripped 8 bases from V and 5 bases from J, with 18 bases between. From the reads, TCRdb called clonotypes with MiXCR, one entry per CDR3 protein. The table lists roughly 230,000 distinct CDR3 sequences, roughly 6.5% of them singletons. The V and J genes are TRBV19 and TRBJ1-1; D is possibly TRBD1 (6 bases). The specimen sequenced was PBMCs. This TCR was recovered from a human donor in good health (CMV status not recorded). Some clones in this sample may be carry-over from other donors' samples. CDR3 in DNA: TGTGCCAGTTATACACAGGGAAAGCGGACTGAAGCTTTCTTT. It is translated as CASYTQGKRTEAFF.